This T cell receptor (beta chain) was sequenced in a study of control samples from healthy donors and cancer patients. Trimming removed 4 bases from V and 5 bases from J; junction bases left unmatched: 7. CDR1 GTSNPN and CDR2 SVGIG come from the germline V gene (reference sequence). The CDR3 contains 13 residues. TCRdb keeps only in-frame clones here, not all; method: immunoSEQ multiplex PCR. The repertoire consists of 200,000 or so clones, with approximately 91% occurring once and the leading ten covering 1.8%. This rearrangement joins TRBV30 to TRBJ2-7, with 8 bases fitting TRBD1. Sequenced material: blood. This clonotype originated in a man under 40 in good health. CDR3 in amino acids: CAWTPGGFHEQYF. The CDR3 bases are TGTGCCTGGACCCCAGGGGGCTTCCACGAGCAGTACTTC.